This passage covers 6 T cell receptor beta chains from one sample sequenced in a study of blood T cell repertoires in COVID-19. Data came from immunoSEQ multiplex PCR; TCRdb stores just in-frame clones and leaves some out. Among 120,000 to 150,000 clones, 80% to 85% were seen once, and the ten largest hold approximately 8.9%. The sample was peripheral blood. All receptors come from a man aged 30 to 39 with COVID-19, enrolled during active disease.

The chain has TRBV28 and TRBJ2-1; TRBD2 is a possible D gene (6 bases). Germline V gene sequence: CDR1 MDHEN, CDR2 SYDVKM. This CDR3 contains 15 residues. V was trimmed by 6 bases and J by 0 bases, leaving 12 bases between them. The CDR3 nucleotides read TGTGCCAGCAGACTGGACGGGAGCTCCTACAATGAGCAGTTCTTC. This codes for CASRLDGSSYNEQFF.

J is TRBJ2-2 and V is TRBV19, with D possibly matching TRBD2 (5 bases). This CDR3 spans 15 amino acids. The germline gives CDR1 LNHDA, CDR2 SQIVND (reference sequence). Trimming took 1 base from V and 2 from J, leaving 8 bases between them. Written as DNA, the CDR3 is TGTGCCAGTAGTATAGGTGGAGGTAACACCGGGGAGCTGTTTTTT. It is translated as CASSIGGGNTGELFF.

This clone was observed a single time. V usage is TRBV27 and J usage is TRBJ2-7; perhaps TRBD1 as D (5 bases). There are 13 residues in the CDR3. V gave up 4 bases and J gave up 6 bases, with 13 bases separating them. In germline, CDR1 is MNHEY, CDR2 SMNVEV (reference sequence). The CDR3 region is CASSYTGASEQYF. The DNA of the CDR3 is TGTGCCAGCAGTTACACAGGTGCGAGCGAGCAGTACTTC.

The V call is TRBV7-3, the J call TRBJ2-1; the D gene is possibly TRBD1 (5 bases). Germline CDR1 and CDR2: SGHTA and FQGTGA. This CDR3 region has 15 residues. Trimming cost V 0 bases and J 10 bases, with 16 bases left between them. CDR3 protein: CASSLTRLGASEQFF. For the CDR3, the DNA is TGTGCCAGCAGCTTAACACGGTTAGGGGCCTCGGAGCAGTTCTTC.

The V and J genes are TRBV27 and TRBJ2-7, with TRBD2 matching 9 bases. Per germline, CDR1 MNHEY and CDR2 SMNVEV (reference sequence). This CDR3 has 15 amino acids. The ends lost 4 bases at V and 2 bases at J; junction bases unmatched: 6. This CDR3 reads CASSSSGRLPYEQYF. For the CDR3, the DNA is TGTGCCAGCAGTTCCAGCGGGAGGCTCCCCTACGAGCAGTACTTC.

This chain links TRBV15 with TRBJ2-5; TRBD1 aligns across 7 bases. The germline V gene has CDR1 LNHNV and CDR2 YYDKDF (reference sequence). The CDR3 spans 13 residues. V lost 9 bases, J lost 2 bases, and 6 bases stayed unmatched. Written as DNA, the CDR3 is TGTGCCACAACCGGGACAGAGCAAGAGACCCAGTACTTC. Translation: CATTGTEQETQYF.